The 28 T cell receptor beta chains presented below share a single source sample, sequenced in a study of CD8+ T cells in alopecia areata. The treatment is: oral pan-JAK inhibitor, 5-10 mg twice daily. Following extraction, RNA underwent reverse transcription to cDNA, which served as the sequencing template. Repertoires were generated with immunoSEQ multiplex PCR, while TCRdb's copy carries only in-frame clones and drops some. The sample lists roughly 110,000 clones, about 83% seen once, with around 25% in the top ten. This sample comprised CD8+ T cells sorted from blood, obtained at week 24, from a patient treated with tofacitinib. The receptors here all came from a human donor with alopecia areata.

The chain has TRBV5-1 and TRBJ2-7; 7 nucleotides match TRBD2. CDR1 and CDR2 from the germline V gene are SGHRS and YFSETQ. CDR3 length: 16 residues. The V segment lost 4 bases and the J segment 3 bases; nucleotides outside the gene matches: 13. CDR3 nucleotide sequence: TGCGCCAGCAGCCCGAGCGGGGCACATAGATTCTACGAGCAGTACTTC. Its translation: CASSPSGAHRFYEQYF.

This clone was found once. The chain carries TRBV7-9 and TRBJ1-2; D perhaps matches TRBD1 (6 bases). Trimming took off 4 bases at V and 8 bases at J, with 20 bases between the two ends. CDR3 length: 15 residues. Germline V gene lookup returns CDR1 SEHNR and CDR2 FQNEAQ (reference sequence). The CDR3 reads CASSSQQGRKDGYTF. In nucleotides, the CDR3 is TGTGCCAGCAGCTCGCAACAGGGAAGGAAGGACGGCTACACCTTC.

This clone was seen more than once but under ten times. V is TRBV7-9 and J is TRBJ2-2; D is unresolved. CDR1 is SEHNR, CDR2 FQNEAQ, per germline (reference sequence). V gave up 4 bases and J gave up 4 bases, with 7 bases separating them. The length of the CDR3 is 13 residues. The CDR3 sequence: CASSSGRTGELFF. The CDR3 nucleotides read TGTGCCAGCAGCTCGGGCCGCACCGGGGAGCTGTTTTTT.

This chain links TRBV10-3 with TRBJ2-7, with D perhaps TRBD1 or TRBD2 (5 bases each). The V gene's germline CDR1 is ENHRY and CDR2 SYGVKD. V lost 2 bases to trimming and J lost 0 bases, with 8 bases between them. CDR3 length equals 14 residues. CDR3 region: CAISEGDVSYEQYF. The CDR3 DNA reads TGTGCCATCAGTGAGGGGGACGTCTCCTACGAGCAGTACTTC.

This rearrangement joins TRBV29-1 to TRBJ2-7, with a tentative D call TRBD1 (7 bases). Germline-derived CDR1 and CDR2 are SQVTM and ANQGSEA. The CDR3 totals 13 residues. V was trimmed by 3 bases and J by 3 bases, leaving 12 bases between them. CDR3 in DNA: TGCAGCGTTGAGCAGGGGGGTATCTACGAGCAGTACTTC. It yields the protein CSVEQGGIYEQYF.

The chain is built from TRBV15 and TRBJ2-3, with D perhaps TRBD2 (6 bases). CDR3 length: 14 amino acids. CDR1 and CDR2 (germline): LNHNV, YYDKDF (reference sequence). V lost 1 base and J 3 bases, leaving 8 bases between the germline ends. The CDR3 nucleotides are TGTGCCACCAGCAGAGCGCTAGCGACAGATACGCAGTATTTT. Protein: CATSRALATDTQYF.

This clone was recorded once. CDR3 in DNA: TGTGCCAGCAGTTACGGTAGCAATCAGCCCCAGCATTTT. Translated: CASSYGSNQPQHF. The chain combines TRBV6-5 with TRBJ1-5; D gene uncertain. This CDR3 region has 13 residues. Germline lookup yields CDR1 MNHEY and CDR2 SVGAGI. The ends were cut back, 2 bases at V and 0 bases at J, with 2 bases in the middle.

The chain joins TRBV6-5 to TRBJ2-3; D is undetermined. CDR3 length: 14 residues. CDR1 is MNHEY and CDR2 is SVGAGI in the germline V gene. V was pared by 0 bases and J by 2 bases, with 6 bases between. The CDR3 loop is CASSYSASTDTQYF. The CDR3, as DNA: TGTGCCAGCAGTTACTCGGCCTCCACAGATACGCAGTATTTT.

The chain is built from TRBV19 and TRBJ2-1; 10 nucleotides align to TRBD2. The J segment lost 3 bases and the V segment lost 4 bases, leaving 3 bases of the junction unmatched. Germline V gene data show CDR1 as LNHDA and CDR2 as SQIVND (reference sequence). The CDR3 is made up of 15 amino acids. CDR3 DNA: TGTGCCAGTAGTAAAACTAGCGGGGACTACAATGAGCAGTTCTTC. It translates to CASSKTSGDYNEQFF.

The chain recombines TRBV7-9 with TRBJ2-7; 7 bases line up with TRBD1. The V segment lost 0 bases and the J segment 7 bases; nucleotides outside the gene matches: 6. CDR1 and CDR2 from the germline V gene are SEHNR and FQNEAQ (reference sequence). The CDR3 length is 14 residues. CDR3: CASSLAGTVEEQYF. Here the CDR3 DNA reads TGTGCCAGCAGCTTAGCTGGGACAGTCGAAGAGCAGTACTTC.

The chain combines TRBV7-9 with TRBJ2-1; 10 nucleotides line up with TRBD1. This CDR3 has 15 amino acids. V gave up 5 bases and J gave up 7 bases; unmatched junction bases: 8. The germline V gene has CDR1 SEHNR and CDR2 FQNEAQ (reference sequence). The CDR3 bases are TGTGCCAGCAGCCAACCGGGACAGGGGCAGAATGAGCAGTTCTTC. Its translation: CASSQPGQGQNEQFF.

The chain has TRBV28 and TRBJ1-5, with D maybe TRBD1 (5 bases). Trimming left V 6 bases short and J 5 bases short, with 17 bases between. Germline loops: CDR1 MDHEN, CDR2 SYDVKM. CDR3 length: 15 residues. DNA of the CDR3: TGTGCCAGCAGACCGGAGGGGACTCCTCATCAGCCCCAGCATTTT. Protein sequence: CASRPEGTPHQPQHF.

This clone appeared a few times. The chain couples TRBV15 to TRBJ2-1, with D tentatively TRBD1 or TRBD2 (6 bases each). CDR1 and CDR2 from the germline V gene are LNHNV and YYDKDF (reference sequence). The CDR3 sequence is 15 residues long. V was clipped by 4 bases and J by 8 bases, with 18 bases between them. The CDR3 reads CATSTGMSGEDEQFF. The CDR3 DNA follows: TGTGCCACCAGCACCGGGATGTCAGGGGAGGATGAGCAGTTCTTC.

V gene TRBV10-3 combines with J gene TRBJ2-7; D is undetermined. V was trimmed by 0 bases and J by 1 base, leaving 7 bases between them. Germline V CDR1 and CDR2: ENHRY, SYGVKD. The CDR3 length is 14 residues. CDR3 region: CAISESSRSYEQYF. The CDR3, as DNA: TGTGCCATCAGTGAGTCGTCGAGATCCTACGAGCAGTACTTC.

The chain has TRBV11-2 and TRBJ2-3; D gene uncertain. Looked up from germline, CDR1 is SGHAT and CDR2 is FQNNGV. The CDR3 is made up of 14 amino acids. The germline V and J ends were trimmed by 2 bases and 4 bases, with 10 bases remaining between them. The CDR3 bases are TGTGCCAGCAGCTTAACGGCCAACCCAGATACGCAGTATTTT. Its translation: CASSLTANPDTQYF.

This sequence joins TRBV10-3 and TRBJ1-3; possible D gene TRBD1, 5 bases. Germline assignment: CDR1 ENHRY and CDR2 SYGVKD. The CDR3 runs 14 residues. V was clipped by 0 bases and J by 4 bases, with 7 bases between them. The CDR3 nucleotides read TGTGCCATCAGTGAGTCGGGGGTCGGAAACACCATATATTTT. This sequence encodes CAISESGVGNTIYF.

The V and J genes are TRBV4-2 and TRBJ2-7, with 9 bases aligning to TRBD2. J lost 1 base, V lost 0 bases, and 4 bases had no gene match. The CDR3 has 16 amino acids. The germline gives CDR1 LGHNA, CDR2 YNFKEQ. The CDR3 loop reads CASSQETTSGSYEQYF. CDR3 coding DNA: TGTGCCAGCAGCCAAGAGACGACTAGCGGTTCCTACGAGCAGTACTTC.

This sequence joins TRBV7-6 and TRBJ2-7, with 11 positions matching TRBD1. The CDR3 is 17 residues long. Germline lookup yields CDR1 SGHVS and CDR2 FNYEAQ. The trim removed 4 bases at V and 1 base at J, leaving 9 bases unmatched. The CDR3 bases are TGTGCCAGCAGCTCGGGGACAGGGGGAGATTGGTCCTACGAGCAGTACTTC. This sequence encodes CASSSGTGGDWSYEQYF.

This clone appeared a single time. This rearrangement joins TRBV13 to TRBJ2-7, with 7 bases fitting TRBD2. The junction had 7 bases not matched to a gene; V was cut back by 5 bases and J by 3 bases. This CDR3 has 14 residues. The V gene's germline CDR1 is PRHDT and CDR2 FYEKMQ (reference sequence). CDR3 loop: CASSPPGLFYEQYF. The CDR3 nucleotides read TGTGCCAGCAGCCCTCCGGGACTATTCTACGAGCAGTACTTC.

This rearrangement joins TRBV10-2 to TRBJ1-1, with D unclear. CDR3 size: 14 residues. Trimming took off 6 bases at V and 0 bases at J, with 11 bases between the two ends. Germline loops: CDR1 WSHSY, CDR2 SAAADI. The CDR3 sequence: CASRRRGLNTEAFF. The DNA of the CDR3 is TGCGCCAGCAGGAGGCGAGGGTTGAACACTGAAGCTTTCTTT.

The sample holds one count of this clone. The genes are TRBV14 and TRBJ2-7, with D possibly being TRBD1 (5 bases). CDR3 size: 13 residues. V lost 2 bases to trimming and J lost 6 bases, with 11 bases between them. CDR1 and CDR2 from the germline V gene are SGHDN and FVKESK. CDR3 DNA: TGTGCCAGCAGCCAAATCACAGGTGGCGAGCAGTACTTC. Translated, it gives CASSQITGGEQYF.

The DNA for the CDR3 is TGTGCCAGCAGCCAAGATGAGGCCAGGCGTAGTAGAGAAGAGACCCAGTACTTC. The encoded protein is CASSQDEARRSREETQYF. This chain links TRBV14 with TRBJ2-5; no clear D. V was pared by 0 bases and J by 3 bases, with 20 bases between. This CDR3 contains 18 residues. Germline loops: CDR1 SGHDN, CDR2 FVKESK.

The chain joins TRBV5-6 to TRBJ2-7; D possibly corresponds to TRBD1 (6 bases). The V gene's germline CDR1 is SGHDT and CDR2 YYEEEE. The CDR3 is 13 amino acids. V gave up 2 bases and J gave up 2 bases, with 8 bases separating them. CDR3 region: CASSLQGAYEQYF. The DNA of the CDR3 is TGTGCCAGCAGCTTACAGGGAGCCTACGAGCAGTACTTC.

CDR3: CSVDPPGHYTEAFF. For the CDR3, the DNA is TGCAGCGTTGACCCCCCGGGACACTACACTGAAGCTTTCTTT. The chain joins TRBV29-1 to TRBJ1-1, with D maybe TRBD1 (6 bases). The CDR3 has 14 amino acids. CDR1 is SQVTM, CDR2 ANQGSEA, per germline. Trimming left V 3 bases short and J 3 bases short, with 14 bases between.

The J gene is TRBJ1-4, the V gene TRBV4-1; a possible D gene is TRBD1 (5 bases). V lost 6 bases, J lost 7 bases, and 21 bases lay in between. CDR1 MGHRA and CDR2 YSYEKL come from the germline V gene. The length of the CDR3 is 16 residues. CDR3 loop: CASSPQGRVRGEKLFF. DNA of the CDR3: TGCGCCAGCAGTCCTCAGGGCAGGGTAAGGGGTGAAAAACTGTTTTTT.

The CDR3 region is CASSQDQGMARATDTQYF. The DNA for the CDR3 is TGCGCCAGCAGCCAAGACCAAGGGATGGCGCGGGCCACAGATACGCAGTATTTT. The rearrangement links TRBV4-1 to TRBJ2-3; possibly TRBD2 for D (5 bases). This CDR3 has 18 residues. The V end lost 0 bases, the J end lost 2 bases, and 18 bases lay between the germline ends. Per the germline V gene, CDR1 is MGHRA and CDR2 is YSYEKL.

The chain uses TRBV4-2 and TRBJ2-5, with 12 bases that match TRBD2. V lost 2 bases to trimming and J lost 5 bases; unmatched junction nucleotides: 3. Germline CDR1 is LGHNA and CDR2 is YNFKEQ. This CDR3 comprises 15 residues. The CDR3 is CASSQRTSGVETQYF. CDR3 DNA: TGTGCCAGCAGCCAACGGACTAGCGGGGTTGAGACCCAGTACTTC.

This sequence joins TRBV6-5 and TRBJ2-5; 8 nucleotides agree with TRBD1. The CDR3 spans 16 residues. Losses at the gene ends were 2 bases for V and 0 bases for J; bases not matched to a gene: 5. CDR1 is MNHEY and CDR2 is SVGAGI in the germline V gene. The CDR3 DNA is TGTGCCAGCAGTTACACGACAGGGGCTCACCAAGAGACCCAGTACTTC. Amino acid sequence: CASSYTTGAHQETQYF.